This T cell receptor (beta chain) was recovered during a study of T cell clones after liver transplantation. Overall study: Immunosuppression withdrawal was tried within 2 years after liver transplantation in this trial. Patients counted as tolerant after at least one year off all immunosuppression, enzymes not exceeding twice normal. Study results and limitations: Donor-reactive sequences fell more than third party-reactive ones, suggesting partial deletion.

This CDR3 region has 13 residues. Germline V lookup: CDR1 SGHAT, CDR2 FQNNGV. After removal of 6 bases from V and 4 bases from J, the junction contained 5 bases not matched to a gene. TCRdb's copy holds only in-frame clones and misses some; the assay was immunoSEQ multiplex PCR. The sample lists some 61,000 clones, about 70% occurring once. In regard to this clone: What it binds is unknown.

Sorting of unstimulated PBMCs yielded separate CD3+CD4+ and CD3+CD8+ fractions. This sample comprised CD4+ T cells from blood, obtained at the 22-month timepoint. V usage is TRBV11-2 and J usage is TRBJ2-7; 8 bases are a match to TRBD1. This TCR derives from a human patient who received a liver transplant. T cells may partly derive from the graft donor. This CDR3 reads CASRSTGAYEQYF. In DNA, the CDR3 is TGTGCCAGCAGATCGACAGGGGCATACGAGCAGTACTTC.